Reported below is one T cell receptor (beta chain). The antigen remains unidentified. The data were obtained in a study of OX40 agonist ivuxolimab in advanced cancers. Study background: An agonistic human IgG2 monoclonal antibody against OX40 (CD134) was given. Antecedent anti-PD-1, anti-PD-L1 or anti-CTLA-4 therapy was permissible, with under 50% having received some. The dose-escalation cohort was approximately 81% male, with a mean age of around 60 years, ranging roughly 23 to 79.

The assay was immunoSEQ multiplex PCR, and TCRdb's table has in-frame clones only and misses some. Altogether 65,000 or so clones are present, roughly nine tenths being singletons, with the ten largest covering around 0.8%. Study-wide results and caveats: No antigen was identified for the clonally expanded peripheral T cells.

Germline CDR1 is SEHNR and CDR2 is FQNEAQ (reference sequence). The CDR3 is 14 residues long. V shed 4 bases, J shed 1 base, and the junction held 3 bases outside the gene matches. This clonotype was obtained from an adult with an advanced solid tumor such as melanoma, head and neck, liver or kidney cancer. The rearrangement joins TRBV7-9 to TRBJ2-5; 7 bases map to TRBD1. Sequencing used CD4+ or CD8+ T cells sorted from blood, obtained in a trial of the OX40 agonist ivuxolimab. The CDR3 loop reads CASSYDRVQETQYF. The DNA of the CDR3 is TGTGCCAGCAGCTATGACAGGGTCCAAGAGACCCAGTACTTC.